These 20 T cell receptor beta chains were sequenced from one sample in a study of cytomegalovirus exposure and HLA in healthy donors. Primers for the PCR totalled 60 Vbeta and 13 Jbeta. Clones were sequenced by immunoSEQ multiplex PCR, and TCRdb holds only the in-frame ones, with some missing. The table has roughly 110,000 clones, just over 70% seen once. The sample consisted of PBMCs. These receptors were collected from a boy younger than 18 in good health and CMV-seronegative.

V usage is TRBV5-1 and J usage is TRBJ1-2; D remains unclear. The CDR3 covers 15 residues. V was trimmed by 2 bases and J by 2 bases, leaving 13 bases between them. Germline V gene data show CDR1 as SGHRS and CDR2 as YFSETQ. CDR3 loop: CASSFSLQLNYGYTF. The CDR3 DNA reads TGCGCCAGCAGCTTTTCGCTTCAGTTAAACTATGGCTACACCTTC.

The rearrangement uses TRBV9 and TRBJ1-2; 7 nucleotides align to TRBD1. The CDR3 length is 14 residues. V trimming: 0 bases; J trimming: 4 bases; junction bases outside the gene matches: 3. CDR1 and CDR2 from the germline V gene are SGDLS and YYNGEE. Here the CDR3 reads CASSVAEGAYGYTF. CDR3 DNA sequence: TGTGCCAGCAGCGTAGCGGAGGGGGCCTATGGCTACACCTTC.

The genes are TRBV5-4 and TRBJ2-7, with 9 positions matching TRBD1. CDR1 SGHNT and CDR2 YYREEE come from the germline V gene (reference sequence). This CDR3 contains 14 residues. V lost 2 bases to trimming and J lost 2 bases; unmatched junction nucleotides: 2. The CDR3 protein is CASSFRDRAYEQYF. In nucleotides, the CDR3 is TGTGCCAGCAGCTTCCGGGACAGGGCCTACGAGCAGTACTTC.

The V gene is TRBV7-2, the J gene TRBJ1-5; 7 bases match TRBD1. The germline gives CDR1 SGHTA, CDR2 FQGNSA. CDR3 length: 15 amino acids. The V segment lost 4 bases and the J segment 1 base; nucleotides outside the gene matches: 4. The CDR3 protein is CASSSLQGSNQPQHF. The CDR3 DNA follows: TGTGCCAGCAGCTCCCTACAGGGGAGCAATCAGCCCCAGCATTTT.

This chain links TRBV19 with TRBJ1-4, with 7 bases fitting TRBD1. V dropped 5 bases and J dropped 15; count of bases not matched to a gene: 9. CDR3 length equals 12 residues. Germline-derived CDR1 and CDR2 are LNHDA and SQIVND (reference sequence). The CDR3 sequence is CASSFRTGFVFF. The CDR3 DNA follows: TGTGCCAGTAGTTTTAGGACAGGATTCGTGTTTTTT.

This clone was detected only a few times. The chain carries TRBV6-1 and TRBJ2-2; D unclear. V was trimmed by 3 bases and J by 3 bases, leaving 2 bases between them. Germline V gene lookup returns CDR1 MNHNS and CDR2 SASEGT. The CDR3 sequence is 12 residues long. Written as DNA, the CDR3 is TGTGCCAGCAGTGACTACACCGGGGAGCTGTTTTTT. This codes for CASSDYTGELFF.

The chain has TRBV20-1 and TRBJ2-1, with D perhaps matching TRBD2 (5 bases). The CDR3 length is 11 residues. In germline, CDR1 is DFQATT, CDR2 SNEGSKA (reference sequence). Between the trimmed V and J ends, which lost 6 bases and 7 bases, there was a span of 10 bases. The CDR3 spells CSATPGNEQFF. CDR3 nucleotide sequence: TGCAGTGCGACCCCGGGGAATGAGCAGTTCTTC.

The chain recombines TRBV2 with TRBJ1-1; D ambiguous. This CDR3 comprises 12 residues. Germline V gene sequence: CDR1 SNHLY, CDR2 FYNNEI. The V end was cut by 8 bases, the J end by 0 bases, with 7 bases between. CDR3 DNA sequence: TGTGCCAGCGACCGGGTGAACACTGAAGCTTTCTTT. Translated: CASDRVNTEAFF.

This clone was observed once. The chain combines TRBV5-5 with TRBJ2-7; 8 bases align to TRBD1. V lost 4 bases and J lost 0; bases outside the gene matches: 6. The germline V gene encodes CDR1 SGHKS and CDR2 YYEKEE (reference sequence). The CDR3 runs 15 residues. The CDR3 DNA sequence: TGTGCCAGCAGCCTACGGACAGGGAGCTCCTACGAGCAGTACTTC. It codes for CASSLRTGSSYEQYF.

CDR3 amino acids: CASGGGSGETQYF. The CDR3 region has the DNA TGTGCCAGCGGGGGGGGCTCCGGAGAGACCCAGTACTTC. V usage is TRBV7-3 and J usage is TRBJ2-5; perhaps TRBD2 as D (7 bases). CDR3 length: 13 residues. Germline V gene data show CDR1 as SGHTA and CDR2 as FQGTGA. V was clipped by 8 bases and J by 4 bases, with 14 bases between them.

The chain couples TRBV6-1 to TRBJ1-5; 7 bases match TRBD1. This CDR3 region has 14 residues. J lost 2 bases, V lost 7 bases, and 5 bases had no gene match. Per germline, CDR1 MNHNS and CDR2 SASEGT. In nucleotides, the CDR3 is TGTGCCAGCATCAGAGGGGGCGGCAATCAGCCCCAGCATTTT. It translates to CASIRGGGNQPQHF.

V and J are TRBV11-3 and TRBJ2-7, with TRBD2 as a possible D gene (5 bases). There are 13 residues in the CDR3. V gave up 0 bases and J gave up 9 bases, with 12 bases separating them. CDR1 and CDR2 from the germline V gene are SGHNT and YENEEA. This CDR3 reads CASSLDSYEGQYF. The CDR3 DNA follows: TGTGCCAGCAGCTTAGACAGCTACGAGGGGCAGTACTTC.

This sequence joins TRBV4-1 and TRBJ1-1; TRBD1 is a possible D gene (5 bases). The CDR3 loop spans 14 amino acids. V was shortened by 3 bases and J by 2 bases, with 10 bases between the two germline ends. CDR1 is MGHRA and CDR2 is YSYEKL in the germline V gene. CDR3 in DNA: TGCGCCAGCAGCCAGGTGACAGCTAACACTGAAGCTTTCTTT. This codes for CASSQVTANTEAFF.

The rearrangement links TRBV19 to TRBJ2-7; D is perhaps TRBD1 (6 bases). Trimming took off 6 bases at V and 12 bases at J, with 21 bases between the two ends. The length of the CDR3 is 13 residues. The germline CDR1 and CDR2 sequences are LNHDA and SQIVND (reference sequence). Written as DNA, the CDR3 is TGTGCCAGTAGAACAGGGTCCCCTTTGTCGGCGTACTTC. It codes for CASRTGSPLSAYF.

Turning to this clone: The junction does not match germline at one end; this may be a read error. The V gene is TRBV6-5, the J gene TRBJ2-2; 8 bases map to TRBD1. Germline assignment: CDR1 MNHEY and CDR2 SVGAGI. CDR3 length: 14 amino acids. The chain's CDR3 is CASTGGPNSGELFF. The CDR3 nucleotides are TGTGCCAGCACAGGGGGCCCGAACAGCGGGGAGCTGTTTTTT.

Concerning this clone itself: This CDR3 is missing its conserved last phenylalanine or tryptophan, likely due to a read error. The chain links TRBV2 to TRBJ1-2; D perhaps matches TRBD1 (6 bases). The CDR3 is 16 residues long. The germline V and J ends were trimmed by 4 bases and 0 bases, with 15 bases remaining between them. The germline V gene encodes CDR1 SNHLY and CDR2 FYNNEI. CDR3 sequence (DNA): TGTGCCAGCAGTGTGGATGCAGGGGTGTCTAACTATGGCTACACCGTC. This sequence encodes CASSVDAGVSNYGYTV.

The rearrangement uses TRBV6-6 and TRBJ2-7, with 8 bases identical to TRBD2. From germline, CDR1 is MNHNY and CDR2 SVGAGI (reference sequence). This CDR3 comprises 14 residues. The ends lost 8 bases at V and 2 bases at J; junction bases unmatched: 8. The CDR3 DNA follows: TGTGCCAGCGCAACGAGCGGGGGCACCTACGAGCAGTACTTC. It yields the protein CASATSGGTYEQYF.

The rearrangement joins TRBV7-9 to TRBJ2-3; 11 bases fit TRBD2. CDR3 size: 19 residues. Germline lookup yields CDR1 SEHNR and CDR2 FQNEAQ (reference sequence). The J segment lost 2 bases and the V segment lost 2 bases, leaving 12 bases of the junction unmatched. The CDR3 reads CASSLFIRTSGPNTDTQYF. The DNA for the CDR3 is TGTGCCAGCAGCTTATTCATCAGGACTAGCGGGCCGAACACAGATACGCAGTATTTT.

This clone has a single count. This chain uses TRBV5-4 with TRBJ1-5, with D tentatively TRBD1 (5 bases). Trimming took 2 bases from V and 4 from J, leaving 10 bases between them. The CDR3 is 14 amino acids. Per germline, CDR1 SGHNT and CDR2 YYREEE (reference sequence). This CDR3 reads CASSLDRANQPQHF. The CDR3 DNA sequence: TGTGCCAGCAGCTTAGACAGAGCTAATCAGCCCCAGCATTTT.

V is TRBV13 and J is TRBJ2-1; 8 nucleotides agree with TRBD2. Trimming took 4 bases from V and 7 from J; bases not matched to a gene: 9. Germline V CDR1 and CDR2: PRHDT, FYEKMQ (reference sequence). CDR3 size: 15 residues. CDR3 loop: CASSSLAGVRNEQFF. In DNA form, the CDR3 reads TGTGCCAGCAGCTCCCTAGCGGGTGTGAGGAATGAGCAGTTCTTC. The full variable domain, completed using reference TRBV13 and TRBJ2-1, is AAGVIQSPRHLIKEKRETATLKCYPIPRHDTVYWYQQGPGQDPQFLISFYEKMQSDKGSIPDRFSAQQFSDYHSELNMSSLELGDSALYFCASSSLAGVRNEQFFGPGTRLTVL.